The present entry profiles one T cell receptor (beta chain) with its context. The sample belongs to a study of blood T cell repertoires in COVID-19. TCRdb's table, derived via immunoSEQ multiplex PCR, lists solely in-frame clones and lacks some. The profile shows over 250,000 clones, about 87% of them singletons. The sequenced sample was peripheral blood. This receptor was taken from a man aged 55 to 70 who had recovered from COVID-19.

The CDR3 nucleotides are TGCGCCAGCAGCCAAATCCCACGGGGGAACACTGAAGCTTTCTTT. The encoded protein is CASSQIPRGNTEAFF. V and J are TRBV4-1 and TRBJ1-1; D uncertain. The ends were cut back, 2 bases at V and 1 base at J, with 11 bases in the middle. This CDR3 comprises 15 residues. Germline V gives CDR1 MGHRA, CDR2 YSYEKL.